This T cell receptor (beta chain) appears in the sequencing data of a study of cytomegalovirus exposure and HLA in healthy donors. Broader study findings: In a later analysis, an Asian-associated ancestry cluster reportedly showed fewer N-insertions than the roughly 710-donor mean. V segments that were indistinguishable, TRBV6-2 and TRBV6-3 among them, were omitted from analysis. With DRB1 most and HLA-C fewest, TCR association rates differed between HLA loci in a later analysis.

In nominal health when sampled, donors likely had unrecorded immune exposures nonetheless. Points on this clone: Its target is unknown. Other DNA sequences within the sample encode an identical CDR3.

A multiplex PCR was run with 60 Vbeta primers and 13 Jbeta primers. TCRdb's copy holds only in-frame clones and misses some; the assay was immunoSEQ multiplex PCR. The sample has about 190,000 clones; around four fifths are singletons. The CDR3 spans 15 residues. Germline CDR1 reads SGHAT; CDR2 reads FQNNGV. Germline trimming cut 2 bases from V and 2 bases from J; bases unmatched to any gene: 3. The origin of this receptor is a woman aged 45-65 years in good health and CMV-seropositive. The genes are TRBV11-2 and TRBJ1-5; 7 bases map to TRBD1. Sequenced input: PBMCs. The CDR3 loop is CASSLNRGGNQPQHF. The DNA for the CDR3 is TGTGCCAGCAGCTTAAACAGGGGTGGCAATCAGCCCCAGCATTTT. Together with reference TRBV11-2 and TRBJ1-5, the CDR3 gives the full variable domain: EAGVAQSPRYKIIEKRQSVAFWCNPISGHATLYWYQQILGQGPKLLIQFQNNGVVDDSQLPKDRFSAERLKGVDSTLKIQPAKLEDSAVYLCASSLNRGGNQPQHFGDGTRLSIL.